This T cell receptor (beta chain) was sequenced in a study of PD-1 blockade in classical Hodgkin lymphoma. The CDR3 contains 15 residues. V was pared by 0 bases and J by 2 bases, with 11 bases between. CDR1 and CDR2 (germline): SGHRS, YFSETQ. Some clones are missing from TCRdb's copy, which holds only in-frame ones; the method was immunoSEQ multiplex PCR. The data show 20,000 to 25,000 clones, 70% to 80% seen once. No patient escaped relapse after autologous stem cell transplantation, and brentuximab vedotin exposure varied. Patients reached a best response of complete response, partial response or progressive disease. Points from the study as a whole: The diversity seen at baseline in complete responders resembled that of newly diagnosed patients.

A word on this clone: Its cognate antigen is unknown.

The source material was peripheral blood mononuclear cells (PBMCs), sampled before the second cycle of nivolumab. The V and J genes are TRBV5-1 and TRBJ2-5; D gene unclear. The clonotype was recovered from a human donor with classical Hodgkin lymphoma. This chain's CDR3 is CASSLGIMEQETQYF. CDR3 coding DNA: TGCGCCAGCAGCTTGGGGATCATGGAACAAGAGACCCAGTACTTC.